The rows below give T cell receptor beta chains drawn from one sample of a study of OX40 agonist ivuxolimab in advanced cancers. Assay used: immunoSEQ multiplex PCR; TCRdb lists only in-frame clones, some missing. Among around 61,000 clones listed, approximately 77% were seen once. This specimen consisted of CD4+ or CD8+ T cells sorted from blood, obtained in a trial of the OX40 agonist ivuxolimab. The receptors originated from an adult with an advanced solid tumor such as melanoma, head and neck, liver or kidney cancer. Each CDR3 is given with its conserved first and last residue. A D gene is named only where the DNA matches it firmly. The listing skips clone size in some rows; elsewhere it reads once, few, many or a size class.

abundance | len | j_gene | d_gene | v_gene | CDR3aa | CDR3nt
NA | 16 | TRBJ2-5 | TRBD1 | TRBV9 | CASSPSQGAGAETQYF | TGTGCCAGCAGCCCCTCTCAGGGGGCCGGAGCAGAGACCCAGTACTTC
NA | 13 | TRBJ2-1 | NA | TRBV10-1 | CASSESSGGGQFF | TGCGCCAGCAGTGAATCCAGCGGAGGGGGGCAGTTCTTC
NA | 14 | TRBJ2-5 | NA | TRBV7-6 | CASSLVPSQETQYF | TGTGCCAGCAGCTTAGTCCCCTCCCAAGAGACCCAGTACTTC
once | 13 | TRBJ2-3 | NA | TRBV7-2 | CASSPTRGDTQYF | TGTGCCAGCAGCCCCACTAGGGGTGATACGCAGTATTTT
once | 17 | TRBJ2-6 | NA | TRBV27 | CASSLTGRSSGANVLTF | TGTGCCAGCAGTTTAACCGGGAGAAGCTCTGGGGCCAACGTCCTGACTTTC
NA | 15 | TRBJ2-3 | NA | TRBV7-9 | CASSFALGQQDTQYF | TGTGCCAGCAGCTTTGCCCTCGGACAGCAAGATACGCAGTATTTT
NA | 15 | TRBJ2-5 | TRBD2 | TRBV6-1 | CASRELAGEGETQYF | TGTGCCAGCAGAGAGCTAGCGGGAGAGGGGGAGACCCAGTACTTC
NA | 13 | TRBJ2-1 | NA | TRBV6-5 | CASSYPSTHEQFF | TGTGCCAGCAGTTATCCTAGCACCCATGAGCAGTTCTTC
NA | 15 | TRBJ1-2 | TRBD1 | TRBV10-3 | CAIRKDLGTVYGYTF | TGTGCCATCAGGAAAGACCTGGGGACAGTCTATGGCTACACCTTC
NA | 12 | TRBJ2-5 | NA | TRBV29-1 | CSVGRPRETQYF | TGCAGCGTTGGGAGGCCTCGAGAGACCCAGTACTTC
NA | 14 | TRBJ1-1 | NA | TRBV19 | CASSINREKFEAFF | TGTGCCAGTAGTATAAACAGGGAAAAATTTGAAGCTTTCTTT
NA | 18 | TRBJ2-7 | TRBD2 | TRBV27 | CASSLSGWASGSVYEQYF | TGTGCCAGCAGTTTGAGTGGTTGGGCTAGCGGGAGTGTCTACGAGCAGTACTTC
once | 19 | TRBJ2-1 | NA | TRBV7-9 | CASSLGRGLAAGPYNEQFF | TGTGCCAGCAGCTTAGGGCGGGGGCTGGCAGCGGGACCATACAATGAGCAGTTCTTC
NA | 13 | TRBJ2-1 | NA | TRBV30 | CAWSRRERDEQFF | TGTGCCTGGAGTCGACGGGAGCGGGATGAGCAGTTCTTC